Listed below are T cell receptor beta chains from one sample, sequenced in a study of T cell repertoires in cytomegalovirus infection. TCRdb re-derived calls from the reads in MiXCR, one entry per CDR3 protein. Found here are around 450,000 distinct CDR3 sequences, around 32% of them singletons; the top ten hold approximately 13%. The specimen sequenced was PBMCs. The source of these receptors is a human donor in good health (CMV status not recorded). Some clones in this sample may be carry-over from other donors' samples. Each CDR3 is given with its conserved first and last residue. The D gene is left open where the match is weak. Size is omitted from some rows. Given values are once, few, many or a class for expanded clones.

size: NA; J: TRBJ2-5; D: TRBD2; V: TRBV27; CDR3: CASSLSAGAWWGETQYF; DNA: TGTGCCAGCAGTTTGTCAGCGGGGGCCTGGTGGGGGGAGACCCAGTACTTC
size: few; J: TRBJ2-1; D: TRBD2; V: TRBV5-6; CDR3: CASSSGLADSSYNEQFF; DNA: TGTGCCAGCAGCTCGGGACTAGCGGATAGCTCCTACAATGAGCAGTTCTTC
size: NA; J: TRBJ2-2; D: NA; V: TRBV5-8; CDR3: CASNPLGDTSLTGELFF; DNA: TGTGCCAGCAACCCCTTGGGGGACACCTCGCTCACCGGGGAGCTGTTTTTT
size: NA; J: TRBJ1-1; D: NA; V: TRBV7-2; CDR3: CASSLVQVLPTTAFF; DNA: TGTGCCAGCAGCTTAGTTCAGGTTCTTCCAACGACGGCTTTCTTT
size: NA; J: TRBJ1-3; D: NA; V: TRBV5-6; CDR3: CASSLRQAVGNTIYF; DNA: TGTGCCAGCAGCCTCAGACAGGCTGTGGGAAACACCATATATTTT
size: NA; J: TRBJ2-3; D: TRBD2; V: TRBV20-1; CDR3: CSASRLATTDTQYF; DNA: TGCAGTGCTAGTCGACTAGCCACCACAGATACGCAGTATTTT
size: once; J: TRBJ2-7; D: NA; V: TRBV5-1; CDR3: CASSPDALSYEQYF; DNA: TGCGCCAGCAGCCCCGACGCCCTTTCCTACGAGCAGTACTTC
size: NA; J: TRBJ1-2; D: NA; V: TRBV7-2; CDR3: CASSSISFGGGDGYTF; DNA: TGTGCCAGCAGCTCAATTTCCTTCGGCGGGGGAGATGGCTACACCTTC
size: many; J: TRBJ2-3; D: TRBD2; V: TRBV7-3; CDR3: CASSLNQASGGSTDTQYF; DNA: TGTGCCAGCAGCTTAAATCAGGCTAGCGGGGGGAGCACAGATACGCAGTATTTT
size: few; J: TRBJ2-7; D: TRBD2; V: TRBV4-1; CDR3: CASSQGIAGGSYEQYF; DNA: TGTGCCAGCAGCCAAGGAATAGCGGGGGGTTCCTACGAGCAGTACTTC
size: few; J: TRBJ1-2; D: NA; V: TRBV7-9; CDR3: CASSPTDRSYGYTF; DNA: TGTGCCAGCAGCCCTACGGACAGATCCTATGGCTACACCTTC
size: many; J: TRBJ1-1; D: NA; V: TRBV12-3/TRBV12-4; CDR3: CASRKQDLNTEAFF; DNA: TGTGCCAGCAGGAAACAGGACCTGAACACTGAAGCTTTCTTT
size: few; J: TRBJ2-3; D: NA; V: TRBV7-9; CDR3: CASSRTLDTQYF; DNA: TGTGCCAGCAGCCGAACCCTTGATACGCAGTATTTT
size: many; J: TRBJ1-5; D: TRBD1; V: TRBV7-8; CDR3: CASSSRQGDQPQHF; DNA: TGTGCCAGCAGCTCCCGACAGGGGGATCAGCCCCAGCATTTT
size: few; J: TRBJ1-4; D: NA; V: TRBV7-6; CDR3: CASSPGRNFEKLFF; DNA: TGTGCCAGCAGCCCGGGACGGAACTTTGAAAAACTGTTTTTT
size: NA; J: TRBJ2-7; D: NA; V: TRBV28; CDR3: CASRTGQPSSEQYF; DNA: TGTGCCAGCAGGACAGGTCAACCTTCTAGCGAGCAGTACTTC
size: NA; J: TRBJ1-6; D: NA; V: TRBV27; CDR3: CASSLQSTDSPLHF; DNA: TGTGCCAGCAGTTTACAGTCCACGGATTCACCCCTCCACTTT
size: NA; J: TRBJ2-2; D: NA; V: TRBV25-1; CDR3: CASSFVGSPTGELFF; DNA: TGTGCCAGCAGTTTCGTGGGTAGTCCCACCGGGGAGCTGTTTTTT
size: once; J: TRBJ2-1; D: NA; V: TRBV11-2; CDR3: CASSLVGTGSQAYNEQFF; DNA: TGTGCCAGCAGCTTAGTCGGGACCGGTTCCCAGGCCTACAATGAGCAGTTCTTC
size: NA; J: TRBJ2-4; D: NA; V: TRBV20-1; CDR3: CSARADSLAKNIQYF; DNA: TGCAGTGCTAGGGCGGACAGCCTAGCCAAAAACATTCAGTACTTC
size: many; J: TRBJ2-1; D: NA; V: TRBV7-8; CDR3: CASSLAPGYGHNEQFF; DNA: TGTGCCAGCAGCTTAGCGCCCGGGTATGGGCACAATGAGCAGTTCTTC
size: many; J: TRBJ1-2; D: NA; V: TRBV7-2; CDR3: CASSLELGGPYGYTF; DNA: TGTGCCAGCAGCTTAGAACTGGGGGGGCCGTATGGCTACACCTTC
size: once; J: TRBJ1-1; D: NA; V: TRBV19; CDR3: CASSLRGSGHTAAFF; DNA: TGTGCCAGTAGTCTCCGCGGTTCAGGGCACACTGCAGCTTTCTTT
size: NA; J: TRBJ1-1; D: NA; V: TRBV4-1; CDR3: CASSFTSLSMNTEAFF; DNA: TGCGCCAGCAGCTTTACATCGCTAAGTATGAACACTGAAGCTTTCTTT
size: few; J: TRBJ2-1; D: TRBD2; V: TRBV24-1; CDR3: CATSDLRAGGPNEQFF; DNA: TGTGCCACCAGTGATTTGCGAGCGGGGGGGCCTAATGAGCAGTTCTTC
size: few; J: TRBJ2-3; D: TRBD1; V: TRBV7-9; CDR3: CASSFEQGGSTDTQYF; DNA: TGTGCCAGCAGCTTCGAACAGGGGGGAAGCACAGATACGCAGTATTTT
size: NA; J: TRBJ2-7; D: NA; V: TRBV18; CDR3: CASSTGTPQRSYEQYF; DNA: TGTGCCAGCTCAACAGGGACTCCCCAGCGCTCCTACGAGCAGTACTTC
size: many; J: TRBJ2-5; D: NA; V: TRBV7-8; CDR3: CASSFHESAGETQYF; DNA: TGTGCCAGCAGCTTCCATGAATCGGCAGGAGAGACCCAGTACTTC
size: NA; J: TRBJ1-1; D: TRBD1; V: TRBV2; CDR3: CASGQENTEAFF; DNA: TGTGCCAGCGGACAGGAGAACACTGAAGCTTTCTTT
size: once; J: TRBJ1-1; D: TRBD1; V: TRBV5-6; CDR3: CASSYPLFAGTGATEAFF; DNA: TGTGCCAGCAGCTACCCCCTGTTTGCGGGAACAGGGGCCACTGAAGCTTTCTTT
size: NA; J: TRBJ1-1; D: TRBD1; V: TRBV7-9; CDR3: CASRPWGTGVPEAFF; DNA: TGTGCCAGCAGACCGTGGGGGACAGGGGTCCCTGAAGCTTTCTTT
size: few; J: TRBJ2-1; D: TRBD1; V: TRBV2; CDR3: CASSEGARGLLNEQFF; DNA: TGTGCCAGCAGTGAAGGGGCCAGGGGGCTTTTGAATGAGCAGTTCTTC
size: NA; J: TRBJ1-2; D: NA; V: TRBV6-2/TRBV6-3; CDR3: CASSYVPRTVLFGYTF; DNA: TGTGCCAGCAGTTATGTGCCCAGGACGGTGCTATTCGGCTACACCTTC
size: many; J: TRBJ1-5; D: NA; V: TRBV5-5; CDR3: CASSAGTPSSNQPQHF; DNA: TGTGCCAGCAGCGCGGGGACTCCCTCTAGCAATCAGCCCCAGCATTTT
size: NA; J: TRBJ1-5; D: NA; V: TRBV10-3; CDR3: CAISESGHPNQPQHF; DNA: TGTGCCATCAGTGAGTCGGGACATCCTAATCAGCCCCAGCATTTT
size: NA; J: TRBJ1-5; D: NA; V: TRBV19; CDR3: CASSRADSNQPQHF; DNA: TGTGCCAGTAGTAGGGCCGATAGCAATCAGCCCCAGCATTTT
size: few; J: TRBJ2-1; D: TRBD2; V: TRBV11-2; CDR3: CASSLPGGVNNEQFF; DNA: TGTGCCAGCAGCTTACCTGGGGGGGTTAACAATGAGCAGTTCTTC
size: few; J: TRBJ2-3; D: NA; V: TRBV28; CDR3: CASSLTVLNTDTQYF; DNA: TGTGCCAGCAGTTTGACAGTCCTCAACACAGATACGCAGTATTTT
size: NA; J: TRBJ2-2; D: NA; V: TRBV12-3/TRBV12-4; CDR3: CASSYTGGRRSAPGELFF; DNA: TGTGCCAGCAGTTACACCGGGGGTCGCAGGAGTGCCCCCGGGGAGCTGTTTTTT
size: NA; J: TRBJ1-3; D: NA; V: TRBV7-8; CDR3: CASSLAPLEWNTIYF; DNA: TGTGCCAGCAGCTTAGCGCCTTTAGAGTGGAACACCATATATTTT
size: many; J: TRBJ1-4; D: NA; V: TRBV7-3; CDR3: CASSPTGGLNEKLFF; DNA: TGTGCCAGCAGCCCAACGGGGGGGCTGAATGAAAAACTGTTTTTT
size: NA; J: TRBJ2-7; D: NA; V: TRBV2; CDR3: CASTRGGGTYEQYF; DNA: TGTGCCAGCACTAGGGGAGGCGGCACCTACGAGCAGTACTTC
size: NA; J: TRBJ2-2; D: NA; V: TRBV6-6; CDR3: CASSFAGISGELFF; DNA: TGTGCCAGCAGTTTCGCGGGGATCTCCGGGGAGCTGTTTTTT
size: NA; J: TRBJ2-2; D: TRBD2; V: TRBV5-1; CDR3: CASSSGGAAGELFF; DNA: TGCGCCAGCAGCTCCGGGGGGGCCGCCGGGGAGCTGTTTTTT
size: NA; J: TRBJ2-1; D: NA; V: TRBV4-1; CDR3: CASSQGFSWNNEQFF; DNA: TGCGCCAGCAGCCAAGGATTTTCCTGGAACAATGAGCAGTTCTTC
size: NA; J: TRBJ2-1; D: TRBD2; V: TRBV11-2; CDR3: CASSLVGTSVNNEQFF; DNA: TGTGCCAGCAGCTTAGTAGGGACTAGCGTTAACAATGAGCAGTTCTTC
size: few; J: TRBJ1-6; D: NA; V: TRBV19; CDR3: CASSLARVRNSPLHF; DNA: TGTGCCAGTTCCCTGGCGAGGGTACGAAATTCACCCCTCCACTTT
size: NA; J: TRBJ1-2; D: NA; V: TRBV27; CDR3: CASMLKALNRPLNPNYGYTF; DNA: TGTGCCAGCATGCTTAAGGCCCTAAACCGCCCCCTCAACCCTAACTATGGCTACACCTTC
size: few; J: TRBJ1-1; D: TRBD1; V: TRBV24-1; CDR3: CATSGPGTGGQAFF; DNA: TGTGCCACCAGTGGTCCCGGGACAGGGGGACAAGCTTTCTTT
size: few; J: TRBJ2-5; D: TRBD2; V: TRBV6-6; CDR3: CASSLRPGLGHAGTQYF; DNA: TGTGCCAGCAGTTTAAGGCCCGGACTAGGACATGCAGGGACCCAGTACTTC